This TCR beta chain stems from a study of blood T cells in healthy people across ages. Study-level points and caveats: Any conclusive comparison of naive versus antigen-experienced cells was prevented by using unsorted PBMCs.

The CDR3 loop spans 17 amino acids. Germline V gives CDR1 SGHAT, CDR2 FQNNGV. Using a J-beta primer mix together with a sample-barcoded 5' primer, a second PCR was run for roughly 6 to 12 cycles. Each of the cDNA molecules was tagged by a template-switch adaptor with 12 random nucleotides. Individual samples furnished no less than 3 million CDR3-containing paired-end reads apiece. One entry per CDR3 protein results from TCRdb running MiXCR on the 5' RACE reads. This table holds some 930,000 distinct CDR3 sequences, 25% to 30% found once. About this clonotype itself: Its antigen remains unknown.

This same sample was also taken into another study, of T cells of mothers and their children.

The genes are TRBV11-2 and TRBJ2-1; 11 nucleotides agree with TRBD2. The J call could be wrong; TRBJ2-7 is a better fit for the DNA end. Material: blood. The sequence derives from a woman aged 40 to 50 in good health. The CDR3 region has the DNA TGTGCCAGCAGCTCCCGGACTAGCGGGTACTCCTACAATGAGCAGTACTTC. The encoded protein is CASSSRTSGYSYNEQYF.